The 18 T cell receptor beta chains presented below share a single source sample, sequenced in a study of blood T cell repertoires in COVID-19. Produced via immunoSEQ multiplex PCR; TCRdb's table is partial and in-frame only. Of over 250,000 clones in the sample, around 89% were seen once. Source material: peripheral blood. Every receptor here comes from a woman in her sixties with acute or convalescent COVID-19.

The CDR3 here is CASSFPGNGYTF. CDR3 nucleotide sequence: TGTGCCAGCAGTTTCCCGGGGAACGGCTACACCTTC. The chain couples TRBV12-3 or TRBV12-4 to TRBJ1-2; D remains unclear. The CDR3 consists of 12 residues. Trimming removed 3 bases at V and 8 bases at J, with 10 bases between.

This chain joins TRBV2 and TRBJ1-2; D might be TRBD1 (6 bases). CDR1 and CDR2 from the germline V gene are SNHLY and FYNNEI. V was clipped by 5 bases and J by 2 bases, with 15 bases between them. The CDR3 runs to 15 residues. The DNA for the CDR3 is TGTGCCAGCAGTACAGACAGGAGGAGGAACTATGGCTACACCTTC. As protein: CASSTDRRRNYGYTF.

This clone was recorded only once. The rearrangement joins TRBV15 to TRBJ1-6; no clear D gene. This CDR3 spans 13 amino acids. Trimming removed 3 bases from V and 6 bases from J, with 6 bases in between. Looked up from germline, CDR1 is LNHNV and CDR2 is YYDKDF (reference sequence). The CDR3 loop is CATSRGANSPLHF. The CDR3 DNA follows: TGTGCCACCAGCAGGGGAGCTAATTCACCCCTCCACTTT.

This clone has just one count. The CDR3 coding sequence is TGTGCCAGCAGCTCCAGGTCGCAAGTTGGCCGGAACTATGGCTACACCTTC. Translated, it gives CASSSRSQVGRNYGYTF. The chain joins TRBV6-2 or TRBV6-3 to TRBJ1-2; no clear D. Trimming took off 6 bases at V and 2 bases at J, with 22 bases between the two ends. Germline-derived CDR1 and CDR2 are MNHEY and SVGEGT. The length of the CDR3 is 17 residues.

The V gene is TRBV5-5, the J gene TRBJ2-7; a possible D gene is TRBD2 (5 bases). This CDR3 spans 13 amino acids. V lost 4 bases and J lost 5, with 13 bases in between. From germline, CDR1 is SGHKS and CDR2 YYEKEE (reference sequence). The CDR3 sequence: CASSPMRVHEQYF. CDR3 DNA: TGTGCCAGCAGCCCAATGAGGGTCCACGAGCAGTACTTC.

The chain links TRBV30 to TRBJ2-2; 10 nucleotides line up with TRBD2. Losses at the gene ends were 0 bases for V and 6 bases for J; bases not matched to a gene: 4. Germline V lookup: CDR1 GTSNPN, CDR2 SVGIG (reference sequence). The CDR3 extends over 15 amino acids. For the CDR3, the DNA is TGTGCCTGGAGTGTAGACGGGACTAGCGCCGGGGAGCTGTTTTTT. It encodes CAWSVDGTSAGELFF.

This clone was recorded a few times. The chain combines TRBV27 with TRBJ2-7; 7 bases match TRBD1. The CDR3 is 19 residues long. The germline V gene has CDR1 MNHEY and CDR2 SMNVEV (reference sequence). Losses at the gene ends were 1 base for V and 3 bases for J; bases not matched to a gene: 18. CDR3 coding DNA: TGTGCCAGCAGTTTATTTAGCCTGGGCAGGGACAGTCATGGCTACGAGCAGTACTTC. Its protein product is CASSLFSLGRDSHGYEQYF.

The CDR3 region is CSVPSDGEQYF. In DNA, the CDR3 is TGCAGTGTACCTAGCGACGGGGAGCAGTACTTC. The chain recombines TRBV20-1 with TRBJ2-7; D is perhaps TRBD2 (6 bases). In germline, CDR1 is DFQATT, CDR2 SNEGSKA (reference sequence). Trimming stripped 7 bases from V and 7 bases from J, with 14 bases between. This CDR3 comprises 11 residues.

The gene calls are TRBV5-1 and TRBJ2-7; possibly TRBD1 for D (6 bases). Germline CDR1 and CDR2: SGHRS and YFSETQ. Trimming took 5 bases from V and 2 from J, leaving 11 bases between them. The CDR3 covers 13 residues. DNA of the CDR3: TGCGCCAGCAGACCCAGGGGACCCTACGAGCAGTACTTC. This codes for CASRPRGPYEQYF.

CDR3 loop: CASRGTGTSYEQYF. In nucleotides, the CDR3 is TGTGCCAGCAGGGGGACAGGGACCTCCTACGAGCAGTACTTC. V is TRBV2 and J is TRBJ2-7, with 9 bases lining up with TRBD1. J lost 0 bases, V lost 6 bases, and 3 bases had no gene match. This CDR3 region has 14 residues. CDR1 is SNHLY, CDR2 FYNNEI, per germline.

The chain carries TRBV9 and TRBJ2-5; 11 bases agree with TRBD2. Per germline, CDR1 SGDLS and CDR2 YYNGEE. V shed 1 base, J shed 3 bases, and the junction held 5 bases outside the gene matches. The CDR3 length is 16 residues. CDR3 loop: CASSVRTSGFKETQYF. CDR3 nucleotide sequence: TGTGCCAGCAGCGTAAGGACTAGCGGGTTTAAAGAGACCCAGTACTTC. Looking up the rest from reference TRBV9 and TRBJ2-5 gives the full variable domain: DSGVTQTPKHLITATGQRVTLRCSPRSGDLSVYWYQQSLDQGLQFLIQYYNGEERAKGNILERFSAQQFPDLHSELNLSSLELGDSALYFCASSVRTSGFKETQYFGPGTRLLVL.

V is TRBV4-1 and J is TRBJ1-1; D not resolved. Germline V gene sequence: CDR1 MGHRA, CDR2 YSYEKL. The CDR3 loop spans 13 amino acids. With 0 bases removed from V and 10 bases from J, the gap between germline ends came to 12 bases. The CDR3 DNA sequence: TGCGCCAGCAGCCAAGATTTCGGAGACCGAGCTTTCTTT. It is translated as CASSQDFGDRAFF.

This chain links TRBV6-5 with TRBJ1-2; 7 bases align to TRBD1. From germline, CDR1 is MNHEY and CDR2 SVGAGI. The CDR3 covers 14 residues. V was pared by 6 bases and J by 4 bases, with 8 bases of the junction left unmatched. The CDR3 spells CASRPTGQGYGYTF. The CDR3 bases are TGTGCCAGCAGACCGACAGGGCAGGGCTATGGCTACACCTTC.

The CDR3, as DNA: TGTGCCAGCAGTCAGGACATAGCCAAAAACATTCAGTACTTC. Its translation is CASSQDIAKNIQYF. The V gene is TRBV28, the J gene TRBJ2-4, with TRBD1 as a possible D gene (5 bases). Germline CDR1 and CDR2: MDHEN and SYDVKM. This CDR3 is 14 amino acids long. V lost 5 bases and J 0 bases, leaving 8 bases between the germline ends.

The CDR3 coding sequence is TGTGCCAGCAGTTTAACGACAGGGAAAGCTTTCTTT. Residues: CASSLTTGKAFF. V usage is TRBV27 and J usage is TRBJ1-1; the match to TRBD1 covers 7 bases. Germline CDR1 and CDR2: MNHEY and SMNVEV (reference sequence). J gave up 9 bases and V 2 bases, and 3 bases lay outside the gene matches. The CDR3 extends over 12 amino acids.

This chain connects TRBV12-3 or TRBV12-4 to TRBJ1-3; no clear D. Trimming left V 5 bases short and J 4 bases short, with 6 bases between. CDR3 length: 12 residues. The CDR3: CASSPFGNTIYF. The CDR3 nucleotides read TGTGCCAGCAGTCCTTTCGGAAACACCATATATTTT.

This chain joins TRBV27 and TRBJ2-1; perhaps TRBD2 as D (6 bases). This CDR3 has 14 residues. V was cut by 9 bases and J by 1 base, with 13 bases left in between. CDR1 and CDR2 (germline): MNHEY, SMNVEV (reference sequence). In DNA form, the CDR3 reads TGTGCCAGTCGCCGTGGGACTTCCTACAATGAGCAGTTCTTC. Amino acid sequence: CASRRGTSYNEQFF.

The V gene is TRBV29-1, the J gene TRBJ2-7; 10 bases are a match to TRBD1. The CDR3 sequence is 14 residues long. Germline CDR1 is SQVTM and CDR2 is ANQGSEA. The J segment lost 3 bases and the V segment lost 5 bases, leaving 7 bases of the junction unmatched. The CDR3 DNA reads as TGCAGCGTTCGCGTAGGGACAGGGGACTACGAGCAGTACTTC. Translated, it gives CSVRVGTGDYEQYF.